This passage covers 21 T cell receptor beta chains from one sample sequenced in a study of blood T cell repertoires in COVID-19. The assay was immunoSEQ multiplex PCR, and TCRdb's table has in-frame clones only and misses some. The data show about 15,000 clones, more than 65% seen once. The sample was peripheral blood. These receptors were collected from a woman in her 70s with active COVID-19.

V usage is TRBV9 and J usage is TRBJ2-3, with a tentative D call TRBD2 (6 bases). V shed 0 bases and J shed 8 bases, with 10 bases lying between them. CDR1 SGDLS and CDR2 YYNGEE come from the germline V gene. This CDR3 region has 13 residues. The CDR3 sequence: CASSVEYGGTQYF. The CDR3 DNA reads as TGTGCCAGCAGCGTAGAGTACGGGGGTACGCAGTATTTT.

This clone was counted a few times. This chain uses TRBV15 with TRBJ2-6; the D gene is possibly TRBD2 (6 bases). In germline, CDR1 is LNHNV, CDR2 YYDKDF (reference sequence). The CDR3 has 19 residues. The germline V and J ends were trimmed by 3 bases and 1 base, with 19 bases remaining between them. The CDR3 is CATSREKALRESGANVLTF. The CDR3 DNA reads TGTGCCACCAGCAGGGAAAAAGCTTTGCGGGAATCTGGGGCCAACGTCCTGACTTTC.

This chain links TRBV2 with TRBJ2-7, with 14 bases fitting TRBD2. CDR3 length: 16 amino acids. From germline, CDR1 is SNHLY and CDR2 FYNNEI. After removal of 4 bases from V and 4 bases from J, the junction contained 6 bases not matched to a gene. The DNA for the CDR3 is TGTGCCAGCAGTGGGGGACTAGCGGGAGCAAGGTACGAGCAGTACTTC. Its protein product is CASSGGLAGARYEQYF.

This clone was observed once. The DNA for the CDR3 is TGTGCCAGCAGCCCAGTTGGGGGGGGCGGCACTGAAGCTTTCTTT. Translating gives CASSPVGGGGTEAFF. The J gene is TRBJ1-1, the V gene TRBV7-3; possible D gene TRBD1, 6 bases. V lost 5 bases to trimming and J lost 4 bases, with 17 bases between them. From germline, CDR1 is SGHTA and CDR2 FQGTGA. CDR3 length: 15 residues. The complete variable domain, with remaining parts taken from reference TRBV7-3 and TRBJ1-1, reads GAGVSQTPSNKVTEKGKYVELRCDPISGHTALYWYRQSLGQGPEFLIYFQGTGAADDSGLPNDRFFAVRPEGSVSTLKIQRTERGDSAVYLCASSPVGGGGTEAFFGQGTRLTVV.

V and J are TRBV5-6 and TRBJ2-7; 7 bases fit TRBD1. The CDR3 has 12 amino acids. Trimming at V came to 4 bases and at J to 5 bases, leaving 3 bases not matched to a gene. Germline V CDR1 and CDR2: SGHDT, YYEEEE. The CDR3 sequence: CASSRDRDEQYF. CDR3 coding DNA: TGTGCCAGCAGCCGCGACAGGGACGAGCAGTACTTC.

The chain employs TRBV7-8 and TRBJ2-6; 8 bases fit TRBD1. Trimming cost V 3 bases and J 3 bases; bases outside gene matches: 1. The germline gives CDR1 SGHVS, CDR2 FQNEAQ. The CDR3 runs 15 residues. CDR3 sequence (DNA): TGTGCCAGCAGCTTTACAGGGGGTGGGGCCAACGTCCTGACTTTC. It is translated as CASSFTGGGANVLTF.

The chain carries TRBV7-3 and TRBJ2-6; D is uncertain. The V end lost 2 bases, the J end lost 0 bases, and 5 bases lay between the germline ends. CDR1 is SGHTA and CDR2 is FQGTGA in the germline V gene. This CDR3 has 15 amino acids. In DNA, the CDR3 is TGTGCCAGCAGCTTAGGAGTCTCTGGGGCCAACGTCCTGACTTTC. Protein: CASSLGVSGANVLTF.

Here the CDR3 reads CAISEAQGAYGYTF. The CDR3 DNA follows: TGTGCCATCAGTGAGGCTCAGGGGGCGTATGGCTACACCTTC. The chain recombines TRBV10-3 with TRBJ1-2; 8 positions match TRBD1. The germline V gene encodes CDR1 ENHRY and CDR2 SYGVKD. CDR3 length: 14 amino acids. The ends lost 2 bases at V and 5 bases at J; junction bases unmatched: 4.

In its sample, this clone was seen once. The DNA is left out, because the CDR3 cannot be placed on it with certainty; the CDR3 is given as TCRdb lists it. This chain connects TRBV21-1 to TRBJ2-5; the D segment call TRBD2 is taken from the table without a DNA check. TRBV21-1 is a pseudogene. The CDR3 is 15 residues long, counting both termini. The CDR3 sequence is CASSWAGGTQETQYF.

V usage is TRBV20-1 and J usage is TRBJ2-7; 7 bases line up with TRBD2. The trim removed 4 bases at V and 5 bases at J, leaving 2 bases unmatched. Germline values: CDR1 DFQATT, CDR2 SNEGSKA (reference sequence). The CDR3 covers 11 residues. The CDR3 coding sequence is TGCAGTGCTACTAGCGGCCACGAGCAGTACTTC. It translates to CSATSGHEQYF.

The chain carries TRBV5-1 and TRBJ1-5, with TRBD1 identical over 7 bases. V gave up 0 bases and J gave up 1 base; unmatched junction bases: 1. Germline V lookup: CDR1 SGHRS, CDR2 YFSETQ. This CDR3 is 15 amino acids long. Here the CDR3 reads CASSLGQGSNQPQHF. In nucleotides, the CDR3 is TGCGCCAGCAGCTTGGGACAGGGCAGCAATCAGCCCCAGCATTTT.

The chain has TRBV15 and TRBJ1-1, with D possibly being TRBD1 (5 bases). CDR1 is LNHNV and CDR2 is YYDKDF in the germline V gene (reference sequence). This CDR3 has 15 residues. The V end lost 4 bases, the J end lost 4 bases, and 16 bases lay between the germline ends. The CDR3 loop reads CATSNRLGAITEAFF. For the CDR3, the DNA is TGTGCCACCAGCAACAGGCTCGGTGCGATCACTGAAGCTTTCTTT.

The J gene is TRBJ2-1, the V gene TRBV19; D might be TRBD2 (5 bases). The CDR3 has 18 residues. Trimming shortened V by 5 bases and J by 2 bases, and 22 bases separated the two germline ends. Per germline, CDR1 LNHDA and CDR2 SQIVND (reference sequence). Here the CDR3 DNA reads TGTGCCAGTAGTCCTCTCGGGGAGCCCAAGGACCCCTACAATGAGCAGTTCTTC. Its protein is CASSPLGEPKDPYNEQFF.

This chain connects TRBV10-2 to TRBJ2-1; 16 bases fit TRBD2. With 6 bases clipped from V and 9 bases from J, the junction kept 5 bases outside the gene matches. The V gene's germline CDR1 is WSHSY and CDR2 SAAADI. The CDR3 is 15 amino acids. The CDR3 nucleotides are TGCGCCAGCAGAGGAGGGACTAGCGGGAGGGTTGAGCAGTTCTTC. Protein sequence: CASRGGTSGRVEQFF.

J is TRBJ2-7 and V is TRBV18; D may be TRBD2 (5 bases). V dropped 1 base and J dropped 6 bases, with 10 bases sitting between them. CDR3 length: 13 amino acids. The V gene's germline CDR1 is KGHSH and CDR2 LQKENI. CDR3 loop: CASSPRAEGEQYF. CDR3 DNA: TGTGCCAGCTCACCACGAGCGGAAGGCGAGCAGTACTTC.

The CDR3 region is CATRGDRAYEQYF. The DNA for the CDR3 is TGTGCCACCAGGGGGGACAGGGCCTACGAGCAGTACTTC. The rearrangement links TRBV15 to TRBJ2-7, with 9 bases fitting TRBD1. Per germline, CDR1 LNHNV and CDR2 YYDKDF (reference sequence). The V gene end was trimmed by 6 bases and the J gene end by 2 bases; junction bases not matched to a gene: 2. The CDR3 has 13 residues.

Only a few counts were recorded for this clone. The CDR3: CASSFWSGRADTQYF. The CDR3 nucleotides are TGTGCCAGCAGCTTTTGGTCCGGGAGGGCGGATACGCAGTATTTT. The gene calls are TRBV7-2 and TRBJ2-3; the match to TRBD2 covers 8 bases. Losses at the gene ends were 3 bases for V and 6 bases for J; bases not matched to a gene: 8. This CDR3 has 15 residues. Germline CDR1 and CDR2: SGHTA and FQGNSA.

V and J are TRBV12-5 and TRBJ2-1, with a possible D match to TRBD1 (5 bases). The germline V gene encodes CDR1 LGHNT and CDR2 FRNRAP. The length of the CDR3 is 13 residues. V was pared by 6 bases and J by 5 bases, with 11 bases between. The CDR3 is CASGRDSNNEQFF. The CDR3 nucleotides are TGTGCTAGTGGCCGTGACAGCAACAATGAGCAGTTCTTC.

The gene calls are TRBV6-5 and TRBJ1-3, with no clear D. The CDR3 consists of 14 residues. V was trimmed by 2 bases and J by 0 bases, leaving 5 bases between them. Germline CDR1 MNHEY, CDR2 SVGAGI. CDR3 bases: TGTGCCAGCAGTTACGGGAGCTCTGGAAACACCATATATTTT. It codes for CASSYGSSGNTIYF.

This chain links TRBV29-1 with TRBJ2-2, with D possibly TRBD1 on 5 matching bases. Germline loops: CDR1 SQVTM, CDR2 ANQGSEA. Trimming removed 1 base from V and 7 bases from J, with 13 bases in between. CDR3 length equals 14 residues. The CDR3 nucleotides read TGCAGCGTTGAAGGCAGGGAAATGGTCGGGGAGCTGTTTTTT. Amino acids: CSVEGREMVGELFF.

This chain uses TRBV7-8 with TRBJ2-4; 9 bases fit TRBD1. Trimming cost V 5 bases and J 2 bases; bases outside gene matches: 7. CDR1 SGHVS and CDR2 FQNEAQ come from the germline V gene. This CDR3 spans 16 amino acids. The CDR3 reads CASSITGGATKNIQYF. The DNA for the CDR3 is TGTGCCAGCAGCATCACAGGGGGCGCGACCAAAAACATTCAGTACTTC.